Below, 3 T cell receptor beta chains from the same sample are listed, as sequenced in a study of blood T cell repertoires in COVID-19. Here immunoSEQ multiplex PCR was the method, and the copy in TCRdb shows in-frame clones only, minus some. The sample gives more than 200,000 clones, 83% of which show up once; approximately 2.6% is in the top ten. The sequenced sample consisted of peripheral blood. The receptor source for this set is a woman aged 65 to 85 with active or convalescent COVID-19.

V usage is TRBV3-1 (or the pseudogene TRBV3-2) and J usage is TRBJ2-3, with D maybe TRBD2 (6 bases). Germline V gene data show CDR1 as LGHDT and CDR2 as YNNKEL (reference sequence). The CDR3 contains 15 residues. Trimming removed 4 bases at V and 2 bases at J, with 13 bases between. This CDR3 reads CASSRGTADTDTQYF. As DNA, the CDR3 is TGTGCCAGCAGCCGCGGGACCGCCGACACAGATACGCAGTATTTT.

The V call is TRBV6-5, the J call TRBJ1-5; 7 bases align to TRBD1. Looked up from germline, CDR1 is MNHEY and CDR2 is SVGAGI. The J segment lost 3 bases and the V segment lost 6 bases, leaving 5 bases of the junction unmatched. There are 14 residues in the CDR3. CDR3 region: CASRPDRPNQPQHF. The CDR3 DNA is TGTGCCAGCAGGCCGGACAGGCCCAATCAGCCCCAGCATTTT.

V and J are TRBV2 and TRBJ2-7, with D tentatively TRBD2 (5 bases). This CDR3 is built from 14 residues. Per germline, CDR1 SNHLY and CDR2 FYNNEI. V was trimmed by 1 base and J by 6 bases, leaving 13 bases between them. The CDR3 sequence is CASSEDFAAGEQYF. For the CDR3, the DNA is TGTGCCAGCAGTGAAGATTTTGCGGCGGGCGAGCAGTACTTC.